Listed below are T cell receptor beta chains from one sample, sequenced in a study of blood T cell repertoires in COVID-19. Assay: immunoSEQ multiplex PCR; the TCRdb copy retains only in-frame clones and omits some. The sample holds some 87,000 clones, around 90% seen once. Sequenced: peripheral blood. These TCRs come from a human donor with COVID-19, enrolled during active disease. The donor label of this sample is uncertain. Each CDR3 is given with its conserved first and last residue. The listing skips clone size in some rows; elsewhere it reads once, few, many or a size class.

j_call v_call clone_size cdr3_aa
TRBJ1-4 TRBV6-6 once CASSPRDRDLIGREKLFF
TRBJ2-3 TRBV5-1 - CASSFGNFRDTQYF
TRBJ1-1 TRBV25-1 few CASSEYGEGAGMNTEAFF
TRBJ2-5 TRBV5-4 - CASSKDSNQETQYF
TRBJ2-5 TRBV5-1 - CASSLAGGAGTQYF
TRBJ2-3 TRBV11-2 - CASSPTLRGNTDTQYF
TRBJ1-6 TRBV9 many CASSGGSINSPLHF
TRBJ2-7 TRBV30 once CAWSSSYEQYF
TRBJ2-3 TRBV5-4 - CASSPGRADTQYF
TRBJ1-1 TRBV5-1 - CASSLSRASNTEAFF
TRBJ1-5 TRBV6-5 - CASRPDREGNQPQHF
TRBJ2-7 TRBV18 - CASSPPNRRGEQYF
TRBJ1-3 TRBV6-5 once CASSRGGVWF
TRBJ1-1 TRBV5-1 - CASSLAAGGAFF
TRBJ1-5 TRBV24-1 - CATSDGTGDSQPQHF
TRBJ1-2 TRBV7-9 few CASSLQGRYGYTF